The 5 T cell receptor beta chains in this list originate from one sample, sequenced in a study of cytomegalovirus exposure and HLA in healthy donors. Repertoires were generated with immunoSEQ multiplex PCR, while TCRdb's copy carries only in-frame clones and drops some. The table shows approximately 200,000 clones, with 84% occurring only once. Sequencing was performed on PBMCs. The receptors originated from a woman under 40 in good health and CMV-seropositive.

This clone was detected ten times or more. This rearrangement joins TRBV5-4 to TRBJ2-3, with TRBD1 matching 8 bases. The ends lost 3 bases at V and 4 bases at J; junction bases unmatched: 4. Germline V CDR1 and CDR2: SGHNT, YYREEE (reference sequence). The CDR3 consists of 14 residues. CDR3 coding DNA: TGTGCCAGCAGCTGGAGACAGGGGCCAGATACGCAGTATTTT. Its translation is CASSWRQGPDTQYF. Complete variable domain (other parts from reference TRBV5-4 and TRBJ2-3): ETGVTQSPTHLIKTRGQQVTLRCSSQSGHNTVSWYQQALGQGPQFIFQYYREEENGRGNFPPRFSGLQFPNYSSELNVNALELDDSALYLCASSWRQGPDTQYFGPGTRLTVL.

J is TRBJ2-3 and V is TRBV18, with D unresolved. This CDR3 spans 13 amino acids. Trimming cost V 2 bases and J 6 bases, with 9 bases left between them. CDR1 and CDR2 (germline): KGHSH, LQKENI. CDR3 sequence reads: CASSPEVRDTQYF. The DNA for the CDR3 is TGTGCCAGCTCACCAGAGGTTAGGGATACGCAGTATTTT.

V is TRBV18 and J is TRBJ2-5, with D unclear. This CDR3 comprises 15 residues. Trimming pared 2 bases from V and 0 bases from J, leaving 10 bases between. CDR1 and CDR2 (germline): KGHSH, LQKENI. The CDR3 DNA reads TGTGCCAGCTCACCATTTCAGCGCAACCAAGAGACCCAGTACTTC. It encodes CASSPFQRNQETQYF. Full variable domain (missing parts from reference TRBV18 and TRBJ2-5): NAGVMQNPRHLVRRRGQEARLRCSPMKGHSHVYWYRQLPEEGLKFMVYLQKENIIDESGMPKERFSAEFPKEGPSILRIQQVVRGDSAAYFCASSPFQRNQETQYFGPGTRLLVL.

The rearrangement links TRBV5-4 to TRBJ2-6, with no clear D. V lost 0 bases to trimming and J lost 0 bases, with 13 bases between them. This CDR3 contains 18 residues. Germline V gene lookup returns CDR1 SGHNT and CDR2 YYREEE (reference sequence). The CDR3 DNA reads TGTGCCAGCAGCTTGGTCTACAGCCGAGTCTCTGGGGCCAACGTCCTGACTTTC. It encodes CASSLVYSRVSGANVLTF.

CDR3 nucleotide sequence: TGTGCCAGCAGCCAACCAGACCGAGGGTTGACGTCCTACAATGAGCAGTTCTTC. Its protein product is CASSQPDRGLTSYNEQFF. The V call is TRBV9, the J call TRBJ2-1; TRBD2 might be the D (5 bases). Trimming stripped 4 bases from V and 1 base from J, with 21 bases between. The CDR3 has 18 residues. The V gene's germline CDR1 is SGDLS and CDR2 YYNGEE.